One TCR beta chain is described in this entry. As yet, its antigen is unknown. Germline CDR1 is MRHNA and CDR2 is SNTAGT. The length of the CDR3 is 15 residues. Trimming cost V 7 bases and J 3 bases, with 17 bases left between them. This specimen comes from a study of cytomegalovirus exposure and HLA in healthy donors. Overall study findings and caveats: Accounts indicate the classifier identified cytomegalovirus status with strong specificity and sensitivity. In a later analysis, specific HLA alleles were associated with over 15,000 TCR beta sequences at a 0.05 false discovery rate.

The PCR used 60 Vbeta and 13 Jbeta primers. Only in-frame clones appear in the TCRdb table, and some are missing; sequencing was by immunoSEQ multiplex PCR. In the table there are around 150,000 clones, around four fifths of which are singletons. The TCR originated in a boy aged 2-15 years in good health and CMV-seronegative. The rearrangement links TRBV6-4 to TRBJ2-3; a weak D match, TRBD2 (6 bases). Sequenced: PBMCs. CDR3 DNA sequence: TGTGCCAGCACTCCGACTAGTAGCGGAACAGATACGCAGTATTTT. Protein product: CASTPTSSGTDTQYF.